The text below deals with one T cell receptor beta chain. The junction departs from germline at one end; a sequencing error may be responsible. The data belong to a study of circulating and synovial CD4+ cells in juvenile arthritis. Clones were read by immunoSEQ multiplex PCR, and TCRdb kept only the in-frame ones, dropping some. The table lists about 3,600 clones, approximately 80% of them singletons. This CDR3 region has 18 residues. Germline V gives CDR1 MNHNS, CDR2 SASEGT. The sequenced sample was CD4+ T cells from synovial fluid. The chain joins TRBV6-1 to TRBJ1-4, with 7 nucleotides matching TRBD1. The source of this sequence is a human donor with juvenile idiopathic arthritis. The CDR3 DNA reads TGTGCCAGCGGTGAGGGGGCGGTTAGGAATAGTCGTAATGAAAAACTGTTTTTT. Residues: CASGEGAVRNSRNEKLFF.